The table lists the clone carrying this T cell receptor beta chain with many counts. The CDR3 sequence is 11 residues long. The V end lost 3 bases, the J end lost 4 bases, and 1 base lay between the germline ends. From germline, CDR1 is MDHEN and CDR2 SYDVKM. Patients counted as stable if ophthalmopathy did not develop within 18 months. This sample stems from a study of T cells in Graves' hyperthyroidism and ophthalmopathy. The CDR3 regions of TCR beta were amplified from RNA transcripts. HTBI primers drove first-round RT-PCR of the TCR CDR3. TCRdb re-called the multiplex PCR reads through MiXCR, storing one row per CDR3 protein. This table holds 650,000 to 750,000 distinct CDR3 sequences, approximately 15% found once.

This TCR derives from a woman younger than 35 with Graves' hyperthyroidism. The gene calls are TRBV28 and TRBJ1-5; D is unclear. Sequenced: blood. The CDR3 DNA is TGTGCCAGCAGTTTTAATCAGCCCCAGCATTTT. This encodes CASSFNQPQHF.